This TCR beta chain was identified in a study of glioma-infiltrating T cells after dendritic cell vaccination. Overall study findings and caveats: No direct clonality-survival link was found; a diverse polyclonal response may matter.

About this clone: No antigen is known for it.

Method: immunoSEQ multiplex PCR; TCRdb's copy keeps in-frame clones and lacks some. The top ten hold approximately 8% of the sample, which has 85,000 or so clones, approximately 81% seen once. The time point denotes: after dendritic cell vaccination, including at tumor progression/relapse. The CDR3 runs to 13 residues. CDR1 and CDR2 (germline): LNHDA, SQIVND (reference sequence). Trimming cost V 11 bases and J 1 base, with 15 bases left between them. The input for sequencing was blood, taken after dendritic cell vaccination. The V and J genes are TRBV19 and TRBJ2-7; a weak D match, TRBD1 (6 bases). The receptor's source is a human donor with glioblastoma. The CDR3 loop reads CAWDRDKSYEQYF. In nucleotides, the CDR3 is TGTGCCTGGGACCGGGACAAATCCTACGAGCAGTACTTC.